This entry lists 11 T cell receptor beta chains sequenced from one sample in a study of blood T cell repertoires in COVID-19. Profiled with immunoSEQ multiplex PCR; TCRdb holds only in-frame clones, not every one. In the table there are fewer than 400,000 clones, about four fifths of which are singletons. The sequencing sample was made of peripheral blood. These receptors came from a man aged 30-40 years with active or convalescent COVID-19.

This chain uses TRBV25-1 with TRBJ1-1; TRBD1 aligns across 7 bases. The germline gives CDR1 MGHDK, CDR2 SYGVNS. The length of the CDR3 is 14 residues. Unmatched junction bases numbered 5, after V lost 6 bases and J lost 1 base. The CDR3 nucleotides read TGTGCCAGCAGCCCCTGGGACAGGAACACTGAAGCTTTCTTT. It yields the protein CASSPWDRNTEAFF.

The rearrangement joins TRBV7-2 to TRBJ1-4; 12 nucleotides align to TRBD1. The germline CDR1 and CDR2 sequences are SGHTA and FQGNSA. V trimming: 2 bases; J trimming: 8 bases; junction bases outside the gene matches: 9. This CDR3 comprises 17 residues. In DNA, the CDR3 is TGTGCCAGCAGCTTAAACCCGGGACAGGGGGCAGGGGAAAAACTGTTTTTT. Its protein product is CASSLNPGQGAGEKLFF. Together with reference TRBV7-2 and TRBJ1-4, the CDR3 gives the full variable domain: GAGVSQSPSNKVTEKGKDVELRCDPISGHTALYWYRQSLGQGLEFLIYFQGNSAPDKSGLPSDRFSAERTGGSVSTLTIQRTQQEDSAVYLCASSLNPGQGAGEKLFFGSGTQLSVL.

The rearrangement links TRBV6-5 to TRBJ2-2, with 10 positions matching TRBD1. CDR3 length: 16 amino acids. V gave up 4 bases and J gave up 1 base; unmatched junction bases: 3. Looked up from germline, CDR1 is MNHEY and CDR2 is SVGAGI. The CDR3 DNA reads TGTGCCAGCAGTTCCTGGACAGGGGGGAACACCGGGGAGCTGTTTTTT. Translation gives CASSSWTGGNTGELFF.

This chain uses TRBV7-2 with TRBJ1-5, with a possible D match to TRBD1 (5 bases). CDR3 size: 14 residues. The V end lost 1 base, the J end lost 6 bases, and 10 bases lay between the germline ends. Germline-derived CDR1 and CDR2 are SGHTA and FQGNSA. The CDR3 DNA reads TGTGCCAGCAGCTTAGGTTACGGGGGTCAGCCCCAGCATTTT. Its translation: CASSLGYGGQPQHF.

The chain has TRBV27 and TRBJ2-5; D not certain. This CDR3 is built from 13 residues. Trimming pared 5 bases from V and 5 bases from J, leaving 12 bases between. Germline CDR1 MNHEY, CDR2 SMNVEV (reference sequence). The CDR3 nucleotides read TGTGCCAGCAGTCCCTACAGAAGGGAGACCCAGTACTTC. Protein: CASSPYRRETQYF.

V gene TRBV5-1 combines with J gene TRBJ2-2, with D perhaps matching TRBD1 (5 bases). V lost 3 bases and J lost 5, with 17 bases in between. This CDR3 spans 16 amino acids. The V gene's germline CDR1 is SGHRS and CDR2 YFSETQ. The CDR3 spells CASSWQQGVGTGELFF. The CDR3 DNA is TGCGCCAGCAGCTGGCAGCAGGGTGTAGGGACCGGGGAGCTGTTTTTT.

The J gene is TRBJ1-6, the V gene TRBV19; tentative D call: TRBD1 (6 bases). There are 15 residues in the CDR3. CDR1 LNHDA and CDR2 SQIVND come from the germline V gene (reference sequence). V gave up 1 base and J gave up 9 bases, with 13 bases separating them. CDR3 region: CASSIGGRGGSPLHF. The DNA for the CDR3 is TGTGCCAGTAGTATAGGGGGACGAGGGGGTTCACCCCTCCACTTT.

This clone was seen once. The chain is built from TRBV28 and TRBJ1-5, with a possible D match to TRBD1 (6 bases). The CDR3 extends over 15 amino acids. Per the germline V gene, CDR1 is MDHEN and CDR2 is SYDVKM. The V and J ends lost 6 bases and 7 bases respectively, with 19 bases between them. The CDR3 region has the DNA TGTGCCAGCAGCACCCTCGACAGGCTATGGCAGCCCCAGCATTTT. It codes for CASSTLDRLWQPQHF.

Of note for this clone: Other DNA sequences in this specimen translate into the identical CDR3. The chain joins TRBV4-1 to TRBJ2-7; perhaps TRBD2 as D (6 bases). V gave up 0 bases and J gave up 1 base, with 7 bases separating them. Germline-derived CDR1 and CDR2 are MGHRA and YSYEKL. CDR3 length equals 14 residues. CDR3 protein: CASSQEGGSYEQYF. Written as DNA, the CDR3 is TGCGCCAGCAGCCAAGAGGGAGGATCCTACGAGCAGTACTTC.

This clone was observed a single time. The CDR3 bases are TGTGCCAGCAAAATCGGACAGTCGAACACTGAAGCTTTCTTT. It is translated as CASKIGQSNTEAFF. The V call is TRBV6-5, the J call TRBJ1-1; a weak D match, TRBD1 (6 bases). The V and J ends lost 7 bases and 1 base respectively, with 13 bases between them. Germline loops: CDR1 MNHEY, CDR2 SVGAGI. CDR3 size: 14 residues.

The V call is TRBV7-2, the J call TRBJ1-6; D is unresolved. Germline V lookup: CDR1 SGHTA, CDR2 FQGNSA. The CDR3 runs 12 residues. V lost 5 bases to trimming and J lost 8 bases, with 7 bases between them. This CDR3 is CASSPSYSPLHF. CDR3 coding DNA: TGTGCCAGCAGCCCGAGTTATTCACCCCTCCACTTT.